This is a list of T cell receptor beta chains from one sample in a study of blood T cell repertoires in COVID-19. The data were produced by immunoSEQ multiplex PCR, yet TCRdb's version contains in-frame clones alone and is incomplete. The table shows more than 85,000 clones, with about nine tenths occurring only once. Specimen: peripheral blood. These receptors came from a human donor in a cohort sampled during active COVID-19. The CDR3 runs from the conserved cysteine through the conserved F or W. Each record gives: D gene, V gene, clone size, J gene, CDR3 protein, CDR3 DNA. D genes are given only for firm matches. Part of the rows lack a size; the others show once, few, many or a class for expanded clones.

D gene: TRBD2
V gene: TRBV29-1
clone size: -
J gene: TRBJ2-3
CDR3 protein: CSVIFGGEWDTQYF
CDR3 DNA: TGCAGCGTGATCTTCGGGGGGGAATGGGATACGCAGTATTTT

D gene: -
V gene: TRBV29-1
clone size: -
J gene: TRBJ2-3
CDR3 protein: CSVERGVRTDTQYF
CDR3 DNA: TGCAGCGTTGAGCGCGGGGTGCGCACAGATACGCAGTATTTT

D gene: -
V gene: TRBV7-9
clone size: few
J gene: TRBJ2-1
CDR3 protein: CASSRASEQFF
CDR3 DNA: TGTGCCAGCAGCCGGGCTAGCGAGCAGTTCTTC

D gene: TRBD2
V gene: TRBV9
clone size: -
J gene: TRBJ2-1
CDR3 protein: CASSERSSGVRDEQFF
CDR3 DNA: TGTGCCAGCAGCGAGAGGTCTAGCGGAGTACGAGATGAGCAGTTCTTC

D gene: TRBD2
V gene: TRBV2
clone size: -
J gene: TRBJ2-1
CDR3 protein: CASSEAPAGEDEQFF
CDR3 DNA: TGTGCCAGCAGTGAAGCGCCAGCGGGAGAAGATGAGCAGTTCTTC

D gene: -
V gene: TRBV6-5
clone size: -
J gene: TRBJ2-1
CDR3 protein: CASRKRDTYNEQFF
CDR3 DNA: TGTGCCAGCAGGAAGCGGGACACCTACAATGAGCAGTTCTTC

D gene: -
V gene: TRBV2
clone size: -
J gene: TRBJ2-7
CDR3 protein: CASSEGQKSYEQYF
CDR3 DNA: TGTGCCAGCAGTGAGGGGCAGAAGTCCTACGAGCAGTACTTC

D gene: TRBD1
V gene: TRBV27
clone size: -
J gene: TRBJ1-5
CDR3 protein: CASSPRTGWGYQPQHF
CDR3 DNA: TGTGCCAGCAGTCCAAGGACAGGGTGGGGATATCAGCCCCAGCATTTT

D gene: -
V gene: TRBV5-1
clone size: -
J gene: TRBJ1-6
CDR3 protein: CASSLGQVASPLHF
CDR3 DNA: TGCGCCAGCAGCTTGGGACAGGTGGCTTCACCCCTCCACTTT

D gene: -
V gene: TRBV27
clone size: -
J gene: TRBJ2-1
CDR3 protein: CASSMIRRTTLFF
CDR3 DNA: TGTGCCAGCAGCATGATTAGAAGGACTACGCTGTTCTTC

D gene: -
V gene: TRBV3-1/TRBV3-2
clone size: -
J gene: TRBJ2-7
CDR3 protein: CASSFRLRQYF
CDR3 DNA: TGTGCCAGCAGTTTTCGACTTAGGCAGTACTTC

D gene: -
V gene: TRBV3-1/TRBV3-2
clone size: -
J gene: TRBJ1-3
CDR3 protein: CASSQSLSGNTIYF
CDR3 DNA: TGTGCCAGCAGCCAATCTCTCTCTGGAAACACCATATATTTT

D gene: TRBD1
V gene: TRBV6-5
clone size: -
J gene: TRBJ2-7
CDR3 protein: CASSSPGQGVYEQYF
CDR3 DNA: TGTGCCAGCAGTTCCCCGGGACAGGGGGTTTACGAGCAGTACTTC

D gene: TRBD1
V gene: TRBV28
clone size: -
J gene: TRBJ2-5
CDR3 protein: CASSPRQGEVETQYF
CDR3 DNA: TGTGCCAGCAGTCCCCGACAGGGGGAAGTGGAGACCCAGTACTTC

D gene: TRBD1
V gene: TRBV29-1
clone size: -
J gene: TRBJ1-1
CDR3 protein: CSASTGGAGTEAFF
CDR3 DNA: TGCAGCGCGAGTACAGGGGGCGCGGGAACTGAAGCTTTCTTT

D gene: -
V gene: TRBV6-2/TRBV6-3
clone size: -
J gene: TRBJ1-2
CDR3 protein: CASSYSRGLHGYTF
CDR3 DNA: TGTGCCAGCAGTTACTCCCGCGGACTGCATGGCTACACCTTC

D gene: TRBD1
V gene: TRBV5-1
clone size: -
J gene: TRBJ2-2
CDR3 protein: CASSLRTGGGSGELFF
CDR3 DNA: TGCGCCAGCAGCTTACGGACAGGGGGCGGTTCCGGGGAGCTGTTTTTT

D gene: -
V gene: TRBV4-3
clone size: -
J gene: TRBJ2-5
CDR3 protein: CASSQDLQRQETQYF
CDR3 DNA: TGCGCCAGCAGCCAAGACCTGCAGCGACAAGAGACCCAGTACTTC

D gene: -
V gene: TRBV19
clone size: -
J gene: TRBJ2-3
CDR3 protein: CASSNRPGDTQYF
CDR3 DNA: TGTGCCAGTAGTAACAGGCCCGGGGATACGCAGTATTTT

D gene: TRBD1
V gene: TRBV6-5
clone size: -
J gene: TRBJ1-6
CDR3 protein: CASTSRDRGSPLHF
CDR3 DNA: TGTGCCAGCACTTCCCGGGACAGGGGGTCACCCCTCCACTTT

D gene: -
V gene: TRBV6-2/TRBV6-3
clone size: once
J gene: TRBJ2-7
CDR3 protein: CASSSPGRSYEQYF
CDR3 DNA: TGTGCCAGCAGTTCACCAGGCCGCTCCTACGAGCAGTACTTC

D gene: TRBD2
V gene: TRBV5-1
clone size: -
J gene: TRBJ2-7
CDR3 protein: CASGGDSYEQYF
CDR3 DNA: TGCGCTAGCGGGGGGGACTCCTACGAGCAGTACTTC

D gene: -
V gene: TRBV11-2
clone size: -
J gene: TRBJ2-7
CDR3 protein: CASSRAQTGAGVYEQYF
CDR3 DNA: TGTGCCAGCAGCCGCGCCCAGACAGGGGCGGGGGTCTACGAGCAGTACTTC

D gene: TRBD1
V gene: TRBV6-2/TRBV6-3
clone size: few
J gene: TRBJ2-7
CDR3 protein: CASSYGTASYEQYF
CDR3 DNA: TGTGCCAGCAGTTACGGGACAGCTTCCTACGAGCAGTACTTC

D gene: -
V gene: TRBV4-2
clone size: -
J gene: TRBJ1-2
CDR3 protein: CASSQEELPRGYGYTF
CDR3 DNA: TGTGCCAGCAGCCAAGAAGAACTCCCCAGGGGCTATGGCTACACCTTC

D gene: -
V gene: TRBV4-1
clone size: -
J gene: TRBJ2-1
CDR3 protein: CASSQDQGSIYNEQFF
CDR3 DNA: TGCGCCAGCAGCCAAGATCAGGGCTCCATCTACAATGAGCAGTTCTTC

D gene: TRBD1
V gene: TRBV12-3/TRBV12-4
clone size: -
J gene: TRBJ1-6
CDR3 protein: CASSTGGNSPLHF
CDR3 DNA: TGTGCCAGCAGCACAGGGGGTAATTCACCCCTCCACTTT

D gene: -
V gene: TRBV6-1
clone size: few
J gene: TRBJ1-5
CDR3 protein: CASSDINWPQHF
CDR3 DNA: TGTGCCAGCAGTGACATCAATTGGCCCCAGCATTTT

D gene: -
V gene: TRBV28
clone size: -
J gene: TRBJ1-3
CDR3 protein: CASSQGFGNTIYF
CDR3 DNA: TGTGCCAGCAGCCAGGGGTTTGGAAACACCATATATTTT

D gene: TRBD1
V gene: TRBV18
clone size: once
J gene: TRBJ1-5
CDR3 protein: CASSPGQANQPQHF
CDR3 DNA: TGTGCCAGCTCACCAGGACAGGCCAATCAGCCCCAGCATTTT

D gene: -
V gene: TRBV20-1
clone size: -
J gene: TRBJ2-3
CDR3 protein: CSGLRDTQYF
CDR3 DNA: TGCAGTGGTCTGAGAGATACGCAGTATTTT

D gene: -
V gene: TRBV5-1
clone size: -
J gene: TRBJ2-5
CDR3 protein: CASSLGGGLAQETQYF
CDR3 DNA: TGCGCCAGCAGCTTAGGGGGTGGGCTAGCTCAAGAGACCCAGTACTTC

D gene: -
V gene: TRBV11-3
clone size: -
J gene: TRBJ1-4
CDR3 protein: CASSGGAGNEKLFF
CDR3 DNA: TGTGCCAGCAGCGGGGGCGCGGGTAATGAAAAACTGTTTTTT

D gene: TRBD1
V gene: TRBV5-6
clone size: -
J gene: TRBJ1-3
CDR3 protein: CASSTDRGAARSGNTIYF
CDR3 DNA: TGTGCCAGCAGCACGGACAGGGGCGCTGCCCGCTCTGGAAACACCATATATTTT

D gene: -
V gene: TRBV3-1/TRBV3-2
clone size: -
J gene: TRBJ1-2
CDR3 protein: CASSQGGRQGGGYTF
CDR3 DNA: TGTGCCAGCAGCCAAGGGGGCCGGCAGGGTGGTGGCTACACCTTC

D gene: TRBD2
V gene: TRBV28
clone size: -
J gene: TRBJ2-4
CDR3 protein: CASSPTSGRAAAKNIQYF
CDR3 DNA: TGTGCCAGCAGCCCGACTAGCGGGAGGGCCGCGGCCAAAAACATTCAGTACTTC

D gene: TRBD2
V gene: TRBV6-2/TRBV6-3
clone size: -
J gene: TRBJ2-7
CDR3 protein: CASSNPAGVNYEQYF
CDR3 DNA: TGTGCCAGCAGTAACCCAGCGGGAGTGAACTACGAGCAGTACTTC

D gene: -
V gene: TRBV21-1
clone size: -
J gene: TRBJ2-5
CDR3 protein: CASSAPGDRQETQYF
CDR3 DNA: TGTGCCAGCAGCGCGCCGGGGGACAGACAAGAGACCCAGTACTTC

D gene: -
V gene: TRBV11-2
clone size: -
J gene: TRBJ2-1
CDR3 protein: CASSLGGSYEQFF
CDR3 DNA: TGTGCCAGCAGCTTAGGAGGGAGTTATGAGCAGTTCTTC

D gene: -
V gene: TRBV11-3
clone size: -
J gene: TRBJ1-3
CDR3 protein: CASSLYGSGSGNTIYF
CDR3 DNA: TGTGCCAGCAGCCTCTACGGCAGCGGCTCTGGAAACACCATATATTTT

D gene: TRBD2
V gene: TRBV4-2
clone size: -
J gene: TRBJ2-3
CDR3 protein: CASSQNPAGLAPDTQYF
CDR3 DNA: TGTGCCAGCAGCCAAAACCCTGCGGGACTAGCTCCAGATACGCAGTATTTT

D gene: -
V gene: TRBV5-4
clone size: -
J gene: TRBJ1-1
CDR3 protein: CASSSDTEAFF
CDR3 DNA: TGTGCCAGCAGCTCAGACACTGAAGCTTTCTTT

D gene: -
V gene: TRBV28
clone size: -
J gene: TRBJ2-5
CDR3 protein: CASSLNFPARQETQYF
CDR3 DNA: TGTGCCAGCAGTTTAAATTTCCCGGCCAGGCAAGAGACCCAGTACTTC

D gene: -
V gene: TRBV6-5
clone size: -
J gene: TRBJ2-1
CDR3 protein: CASSYGLNEQFF
CDR3 DNA: TGTGCCAGCAGTTACGGACTGAATGAGCAGTTCTTC

D gene: TRBD2
V gene: TRBV5-1
clone size: once
J gene: TRBJ2-1
CDR3 protein: CASSLDDSSGGTNEQFF
CDR3 DNA: TGCGCCAGCAGCCTTGACGACTCCAGCGGGGGTACCAATGAGCAGTTCTTC

D gene: -
V gene: TRBV6-5
clone size: -
J gene: TRBJ2-4
CDR3 protein: CASSYGRLAKNIQYF
CDR3 DNA: TGTGCCAGCAGTTACGGTCGGTTAGCCAAAAACATTCAGTACTTC

D gene: -
V gene: TRBV5-8
clone size: once
J gene: TRBJ1-2
CDR3 protein: CASSPDISYGYTF
CDR3 DNA: TGTGCCAGCAGCCCGGACATCAGCTATGGCTACACCTTC

D gene: -
V gene: TRBV4-1
clone size: -
J gene: TRBJ2-2
CDR3 protein: CASSQALFQGLANTGELFF
CDR3 DNA: TGCGCCAGCAGCCAGGCCTTGTTCCAGGGCCTCGCGAACACCGGGGAGCTGTTTTTT

D gene: TRBD2
V gene: TRBV5-4
clone size: few
J gene: TRBJ2-3
CDR3 protein: CASRISGSTDTQYF
CDR3 DNA: TGTGCCAGCAGGATTAGCGGGAGCACAGATACGCAGTATTTT

D gene: TRBD2
V gene: TRBV7-2
clone size: -
J gene: TRBJ2-3
CDR3 protein: CASSPRRLAGGTDTQYF
CDR3 DNA: TGTGCCAGCAGCCCCCGACGTCTAGCGGGAGGGACAGATACGCAGTATTTT

D gene: -
V gene: TRBV6-5
clone size: once
J gene: TRBJ2-3
CDR3 protein: CASKKGLSTDTQYF
CDR3 DNA: TGTGCCAGCAAGAAGGGACTTTCCACAGATACGCAGTATTTT

D gene: -
V gene: TRBV7-6
clone size: -
J gene: TRBJ1-6
CDR3 protein: CASSFGGRAYNSPLHF
CDR3 DNA: TGTGCCAGCAGCTTCGGGGGAAGGGCCTATAATTCACCCCTCCACTTT

D gene: TRBD1
V gene: TRBV9
clone size: -
J gene: TRBJ2-6
CDR3 protein: CASSVEGQATASGANVLTF
CDR3 DNA: TGTGCCAGCAGCGTAGAGGGACAGGCAACCGCCTCTGGGGCCAACGTCCTGACTTTC

D gene: TRBD1
V gene: TRBV19
clone size: -
J gene: TRBJ2-3
CDR3 protein: CASSRDRDTTDTQYF
CDR3 DNA: TGTGCCAGTAGTCGGGACAGGGACACCACAGATACGCAGTATTTT

D gene: -
V gene: TRBV19
clone size: -
J gene: TRBJ1-1
CDR3 protein: CASSISLGGTEAFF
CDR3 DNA: TGTGCCAGTAGTATCTCGCTTGGAGGCACTGAAGCTTTCTTT

D gene: TRBD1
V gene: TRBV28
clone size: -
J gene: TRBJ1-5
CDR3 protein: CASSQSAAGGIYSNQPQHF
CDR3 DNA: TGTGCCAGCAGTCAATCCGCCGCAGGGGGCATATATAGCAATCAGCCCCAGCATTTT

D gene: -
V gene: TRBV9
clone size: -
J gene: TRBJ2-2
CDR3 protein: CASSVVTGDNTGELFF
CDR3 DNA: TGTGCCAGCAGCGTAGTAACGGGAGATAACACCGGGGAGCTGTTTTTT

D gene: TRBD1
V gene: TRBV27
clone size: -
J gene: TRBJ2-6
CDR3 protein: CASSTPGQGFPGANVLTF
CDR3 DNA: TGTGCCAGCAGTACACCGGGACAGGGATTTCCTGGGGCCAACGTCCTGACTTTC

D gene: -
V gene: TRBV5-6
clone size: -
J gene: TRBJ1-1
CDR3 protein: CASSPRRENTEAFF
CDR3 DNA: TGTGCCAGCAGCCCCCGACGGGAGAACACTGAAGCTTTCTTT